The present TCR beta chain was sequenced within a study of blood T cells in healthy people across ages. Study results and limitations: Across the age range, TCR beta diversity per million T cells fell in a roughly linear way.

This clonotype was picked up a small number of times. Its antigen remains unknown. Germline assignment: CDR1 SQVTM and CDR2 ANQGSEA. The CDR3 covers 13 residues. V shed 6 bases and J shed 4 bases, with 15 bases lying between them. It was with a sample-barcoded 5' primer and a J-beta primer mix that a second PCR of roughly 7 to 12 cycles was run. Each CDR3 protein gets one entry after TCRdb re-called the 5' RACE reads with MiXCR. The sample lists 750,000 or so distinct CDR3 sequences, 20% to 30% occurring once. This sample was also put to use in a study of T cells of mothers and their children.

The source is a boy aged 5-17 years in good health. The material sequenced was blood. V is TRBV29-1 and J is TRBJ1-1; a possible D gene is TRBD1 (5 bases). CDR3 region: CSVAGTRGTEAFF. CDR3 DNA sequence: TGCAGCGTCGCCGGGACGCGTGGCACTGAAGCTTTCTTT.